The clone carrying this T cell receptor beta chain was seen a few times. Antigen: not known. The data belong to a study of vaccination effects on CD4 cells after COVID-19. About the research overall: Either the mRNA-1273 or the BNT162b2 vaccine was given to participants as two doses.

Points from the study as a whole: Recruitment yielded few convalescent patients, and the study had no early post-infection timepoints.

The CDR3 consists of 17 residues. V lost 4 bases and J lost 1; bases outside the gene matches: 10. Germline V CDR1 and CDR2: SGHDT, YYEEEE. Only in-frame clones appear in the TCRdb table, and some are missing; sequencing was by immunoSEQ multiplex PCR. This table has about 73,000 clones, roughly 74% appearing once. ViraFEST used viral peptide pools to expand antigen-specific CD4+ T cells before sequencing. With 9 to 11 days of culture completed, CD4+ T cells were isolated. Vaccine recipients had no previous SARS-CoV-2 infection; their nucleocapsid antibodies were negative. Each well held 1.5 million to 2.5 million PBMC cultured with approximately 9.7 ug/ml peptides and 7.5 to 10 IU/ml IL-2.

The rearrangement links TRBV5-6 to TRBJ1-3; 8 bases line up with TRBD1. This TCR was recovered from a human donor who received a COVID-19 vaccine. The material sequenced was CD4+ T cells from PBMCs cultured with HCoV-NL63 spike peptides, taken before COVID-19 vaccination. This CDR3 is CASSPRRGLLSGNTIYF. The DNA for the CDR3 is TGTGCCAGCAGCCCTCGCAGGGGGCTTTTATCTGGAAACACCATATATTTT.